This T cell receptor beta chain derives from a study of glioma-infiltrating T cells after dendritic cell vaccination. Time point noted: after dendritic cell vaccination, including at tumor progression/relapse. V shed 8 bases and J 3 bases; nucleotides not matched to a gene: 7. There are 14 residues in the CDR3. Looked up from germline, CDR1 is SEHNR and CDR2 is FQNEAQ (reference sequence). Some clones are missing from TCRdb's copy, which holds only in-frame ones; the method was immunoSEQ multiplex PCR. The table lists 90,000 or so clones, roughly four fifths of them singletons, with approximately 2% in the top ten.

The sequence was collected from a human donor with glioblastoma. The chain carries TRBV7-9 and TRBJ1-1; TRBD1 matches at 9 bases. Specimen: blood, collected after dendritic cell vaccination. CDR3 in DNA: TGTGCCAGCCGGAGTAACAGGGGGCACACTGAAGCTTTCTTT. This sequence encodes CASRSNRGHTEAFF.